This TCR beta chain appears in the sequencing data of a study of CD8+ T cells in alopecia areata. Findings and caveats of the study: Among the top 100, expanded CD8+ clones were significantly decreased by tofacitinib, as was scalp clonality.

RNA, once extracted, was reverse transcribed into cDNA for use as the sequencing template. Profiled with immunoSEQ multiplex PCR; TCRdb holds only in-frame clones, not every one. The repertoire holds about 180,000 clones, with about half as singletons. Treatment meaning: oral pan-JAK inhibitor, 5-10 mg twice daily. Collection of lesional scalp punch biopsies and peripheral blood was performed in alopecia areata patients. V dropped 6 bases and J dropped 6 bases, with 18 bases sitting between them. Germline CDR1 GTSNPN, CDR2 SVGIG (reference sequence). The CDR3 has 13 amino acids. On this clone itself: What it recognizes is unknown.

The receptor was isolated from a human donor with alopecia areata. The chain combines TRBV30 with TRBJ2-7; either TRBD1 or TRBD2 may supply D (5 bases each). Here the sequenced sample was CD8+ T cells sorted from blood, taken around week 53, from a patient treated with tofacitinib. This CDR3 reads CACSGADWGEQYF. CDR3 sequence (DNA): TGTGCCTGCTCCGGGGCCGATTGGGGCGAGCAGTACTTC.